One sample yielded the 19 T cell receptor beta chains listed below, sequenced in a study of blood T cell repertoires in COVID-19. Repertoires were generated with immunoSEQ multiplex PCR, while TCRdb's copy carries only in-frame clones and drops some. The sample contains 200,000 to 250,000 clones, approximately 90% of which appear only once. The specimen was PBMCs or T cells enriched from blood (not recorded which). The receptors were gathered from a woman in her 30s with acute COVID-19.

The rearrangement links TRBV4-3 to TRBJ2-5; D is uncertain. Germline V gives CDR1 LGHNA, CDR2 YSLEER. The ends were cut back, 0 bases at V and 2 bases at J, with 10 bases in the middle. The CDR3 contains 15 residues. The CDR3 nucleotides read TGCGCCAGCAGCCAAGATCGAACTGTTCAAGAGACCCAGTACTTC. This codes for CASSQDRTVQETQYF.

The J gene is TRBJ1-2, the V gene TRBV30; 12 nucleotides align to TRBD1. This CDR3 region has 21 residues. Germline lookup yields CDR1 GTSNPN and CDR2 SVGIG (reference sequence). The V and J ends lost 0 bases and 0 bases, in that order; junction bases with no gene match: 17. The CDR3 reads CAWSVPGGTGGAPGANYGYTF. The CDR3 nucleotides read TGTGCCTGGAGTGTACCAGGGGGGACAGGGGGCGCCCCTGGAGCTAACTATGGCTACACCTTC.

The rearrangement joins TRBV7-2 to TRBJ1-6; TRBD1 agrees at 9 bases. V was clipped by 5 bases and J by 9 bases; unmatched bases: 8. Germline V gene lookup returns CDR1 SGHTA and CDR2 FQGNSA. This CDR3 has 15 residues. The CDR3 DNA reads as TGTGCCAGCAGCCCAAGACAGGGGGGGGGTTCACCCCTCCACTTT. Its translation is CASSPRQGGGSPLHF.

The chain employs TRBV12-3 or TRBV12-4 and TRBJ1-5; D remains unclear. Trimming shortened V by 3 bases and J by 9 bases, and 12 bases separated the two germline ends. This CDR3 region has 13 residues. In DNA form, the CDR3 reads TGTGCCAGCAGTTTGAATCTGAGTGGGCCCCAGCATTTT. Its translation: CASSLNLSGPQHF.

V gene TRBV29-1 combines with J gene TRBJ2-1, with 7 bases aligning to TRBD2. The length of the CDR3 is 13 residues. Trimming took 6 bases from V and 4 from J; bases not matched to a gene: 6. Germline CDR1 SQVTM, CDR2 ANQGSEA. The CDR3, as DNA: TGCAGCGTCAGGACTAGATTGTACAATGAGCAGTTCTTC. This codes for CSVRTRLYNEQFF.

The rearrangement joins TRBV7-8 to TRBJ2-7; D unresolved. V was trimmed by 2 bases and J by 3 bases, leaving 11 bases between them. The CDR3 extends over 14 amino acids. CDR1 is SGHVS, CDR2 FQNEAQ, per germline. The CDR3 reads CASSLKFSFYEQYF. CDR3 nucleotide sequence: TGTGCCAGCAGCTTAAAATTCTCCTTCTACGAGCAGTACTTC. Full variable domain (outside the CDR3, taken from reference TRBV7-8 and TRBJ2-7): GAGVSQSPRYKVAKRGQDVALRCDPISGHVSLFWYQQALGQGPEFLTYFQNEAQLDKSGLPSDRFFAERPEGSVSTLKIQRTQQEDSAVYLCASSLKFSFYEQYFGPGTRLTVT.

The J gene is TRBJ1-6, the V gene TRBV6-5, with D unclear. CDR3 length: 14 residues. The germline CDR1 and CDR2 sequences are MNHEY and SVGAGI. V was shortened by 5 bases and J by 8 bases, with 13 bases between the two germline ends. This chain's CDR3 is CASSPQVLDSPLHF. DNA of the CDR3: TGTGCCAGCAGTCCACAAGTTTTGGATTCACCCCTCCACTTT.

The V call is TRBV12-3 or TRBV12-4, the J call TRBJ1-3; tentative D call: TRBD1 (5 bases). The CDR3 contains 12 residues. The ends were cut back, 2 bases at V and 9 bases at J, with 8 bases in the middle. CDR3 residues: CASSLSQGTIYF. The CDR3 DNA reads as TGTGCCAGCAGTTTATCCCAGGGCACCATATATTTT.

The gene calls are TRBV5-4 and TRBJ2-1; D is possibly TRBD1 (6 bases). Germline CDR1 is SGHNT and CDR2 is YYREEE (reference sequence). The CDR3 totals 16 residues. V was clipped by 3 bases and J by 4 bases, with 17 bases between them. The CDR3 spells CASSSSLRRGYNEQFF. Here the CDR3 DNA reads TGTGCCAGCAGCTCCTCCCTCCGCAGGGGATACAATGAGCAGTTCTTC.

The chain is built from TRBV2 and TRBJ2-3, with a possible D match to TRBD1 (6 bases). The CDR3 is made up of 16 amino acids. Germline V gene data show CDR1 as SNHLY and CDR2 as FYNNEI. Trimming removed 1 base at V and 2 bases at J, with 13 bases between. As DNA, the CDR3 is TGTGCCAGCAGTGAAGGAACAGGGTACCACACAGATACGCAGTATTTT. Its translation is CASSEGTGYHTDTQYF.

A single count supports this clone. The chain uses TRBV5-1 and TRBJ2-3, with D perhaps TRBD2 (6 bases). The ends were cut back, 3 bases at V and 4 bases at J, with 18 bases in the middle. CDR3 length equals 16 residues. Germline CDR1 reads SGHRS; CDR2 reads YFSETQ. The CDR3 sequence: CASSSRGRGVSDTQYF. The CDR3, as DNA: TGCGCCAGCAGCTCTCGTGGGCGGGGAGTTTCAGATACGCAGTATTTT.

The rearrangement links TRBV18 to TRBJ2-7; D is ambiguous. The CDR3 consists of 11 residues. The germline V gene has CDR1 KGHSH and CDR2 LQKENI. Trimming took 3 bases from V and 4 from J, leaving 4 bases between them. CDR3 nucleotide sequence: TGTGCCAGCTCACCCCAATACGAGCAGTACTTC. Its translation: CASSPQYEQYF. Using reference TRBV18 and TRBJ2-7 for the parts outside the CDR3, the full variable domain is NAGVMQNPRHLVRRRGQEARLRCSPMKGHSHVYWYRQLPEEGLKFMVYLQKENIIDESGMPKERFSAEFPKEGPSILRIQQVVRGDSAAYFCASSPQYEQYFGPGTRLTVT.

V is TRBV27 and J is TRBJ1-5, with D possibly TRBD1 on 5 matching bases. This CDR3 contains 17 residues. V dropped 4 bases and J dropped 2 bases, with 18 bases sitting between them. Germline V gene data show CDR1 as MNHEY and CDR2 as SMNVEV (reference sequence). The CDR3 is CASSSTPPGVGNQPQHF. The CDR3 nucleotides read TGTGCCAGCAGTTCCACCCCCCCGGGGGTTGGCAATCAGCCCCAGCATTTT.

The chain carries TRBV6-6 and TRBJ2-2; D is ambiguous. This CDR3 region has 14 residues. Germline CDR1 is MNHNY and CDR2 is SVGAGI (reference sequence). Trimming pared 9 bases from V and 8 bases from J, leaving 19 bases between. The CDR3 DNA follows: TGTGCCAGTGATCCTAGAGCATTTCCTGGGGAGCTGTTTTTT. Its translation is CASDPRAFPGELFF.

The chain employs TRBV7-9 and TRBJ1-5; D uncertain. V gave up 3 bases and J gave up 0 bases, with 6 bases separating them. There are 14 residues in the CDR3. Germline CDR1 SEHNR, CDR2 FQNEAQ (reference sequence). The DNA for the CDR3 is TGTGCCAGCAGCTTCACAGATAGCAATCAGCCCCAGCATTTT. Protein: CASSFTDSNQPQHF.

The V and J genes are TRBV6-5 and TRBJ1-1; D is uncertain. The CDR3 extends over 13 amino acids. Trimming took off 7 bases at V and 1 base at J, with 10 bases between the two ends. Germline loops: CDR1 MNHEY, CDR2 SVGAGI. The CDR3, as DNA: TGTGCCAGCACCACCACAGAGAACACTGAAGCTTTCTTT. This gives the protein CASTTTENTEAFF.

This clone was seen only once. The V gene is TRBV5-1, the J gene TRBJ2-7; 11 bases align to TRBD1. Germline V gene data show CDR1 as SGHRS and CDR2 as YFSETQ. Trimming at V came to 0 bases and at J to 5 bases, leaving 4 bases not matched to a gene. This CDR3 has 15 amino acids. The CDR3 loop is CASSLVPGQGDEQYF. CDR3 DNA: TGCGCCAGCAGCTTGGTCCCGGGACAGGGGGACGAGCAGTACTTC.

This chain joins TRBV2 and TRBJ1-2; D gene unclear. The ends were cut back, 4 bases at V and 2 bases at J, with 5 bases in the middle. From germline, CDR1 is SNHLY and CDR2 FYNNEI. There are 12 residues in the CDR3. The CDR3 DNA reads as TGTGCCAGCAGTGGGCCCAACTATGGCTACACCTTC. Translated: CASSGPNYGYTF.

This sequence joins TRBV3-1 (or the pseudogene TRBV3-2) and TRBJ1-1, with D perhaps matching TRBD1 (5 bases). V was cut by 2 bases and J by 5 bases, with 15 bases left in between. Germline CDR1 and CDR2: LGHDT and YNNKEL (reference sequence). The CDR3 runs 15 residues. CDR3 sequence: CASSQIRDPVTEAFF. CDR3 DNA: TGTGCCAGCAGCCAAATCAGGGATCCGGTTACTGAAGCTTTCTTT.